One sample yielded the 11 T cell receptor beta chains listed below, sequenced in a study of vaccination effects on CD4 cells after COVID-19. Following culture for ten to eleven days, CD4+ T cells were isolated. Infection with SARS-CoV-2 occurred in the person between March and December 2020, and PCR confirmed it. Each participant received a vaccine that was either BNT162b2 or mRNA-1273, given as two doses. Sequencing used immunoSEQ multiplex PCR; TCRdb keeps in-frame clones, though not all of them. The sample yields around 44,000 clones, around 80% seen once. No antigen has been assigned to these receptors. The sequencing used CD4+ T cells from PBMCs cultured without peptide, collected after COVID-19 vaccination. The receptors here all came from a human donor who had a prior SARS-CoV-2 infection.

J is TRBJ1-2 and V is TRBV6-5; a possible D gene is TRBD1 (5 bases). Trimming took off 6 bases at V and 3 bases at J, with 17 bases between the two ends. Germline assignment: CDR1 MNHEY and CDR2 SVGAGI. The CDR3 consists of 15 residues. Here the CDR3 reads CASRAYGTFDYGYTF. The CDR3 DNA reads TGTGCCAGCAGGGCCTACGGGACTTTCGACTATGGCTACACCTTC.

This clone was seen once. The chain is built from TRBV7-2 and TRBJ2-1, with D possibly being TRBD1 (5 bases). The germline V and J ends were trimmed by 5 bases and 3 bases, with 14 bases remaining between them. CDR1 and CDR2 from the germline V gene are SGHTA and FQGNSA. CDR3 length: 15 residues. The CDR3 region is CASSQTGQNYNEQFF. CDR3 nucleotides: TGTGCCAGCAGCCAGACCGGACAAAACTACAATGAGCAGTTCTTC.

The gene calls are TRBV15 and TRBJ1-2, with no clear D. The CDR3 covers 13 residues. Trimming removed 1 base at V and 1 base at J, with 4 bases between. In germline, CDR1 is LNHNV, CDR2 YYDKDF (reference sequence). The CDR3, as DNA: TGTGCCACCAGCAGAGCGCTTAACTATGGCTACACCTTC. Translation gives CATSRALNYGYTF.

The V call is TRBV5-1, the J call TRBJ2-5; D is undetermined. CDR3 length: 17 amino acids. Trimming pared 3 bases from V and 2 bases from J, leaving 20 bases between. Per the germline V gene, CDR1 is SGHRS and CDR2 is YFSETQ. The CDR3 protein is CASSSAPASSAQETQYF. The CDR3 nucleotides are TGCGCCAGCAGCTCGGCTCCCGCGAGTTCTGCACAAGAGACCCAGTACTTC.

The chain couples TRBV30 to TRBJ2-6, with D unclear. The CDR3 is 13 residues long. V dropped 8 bases and J dropped 0 bases, with 8 bases sitting between them. CDR1 is GTSNPN and CDR2 is SVGIG in the germline V gene (reference sequence). CDR3 region: CATQPSGANVLTF. The CDR3 bases are TGTGCCACCCAACCCTCTGGGGCCAACGTCCTGACTTTC.

The V call is TRBV18, the J call TRBJ1-3; D unclear. V lost 5 bases, J lost 9 bases, and 20 bases lay in between. Germline V CDR1 and CDR2: KGHSH, LQKENI. The CDR3 has 15 residues. The CDR3: CASSDYNGNVGTIYF. CDR3 DNA sequence: TGTGCCAGCTCAGACTACAACGGAAATGTGGGCACCATATATTTT.

The chain couples TRBV4-2 to TRBJ2-3; the D gene could be TRBD1 or TRBD2 (5 bases each). CDR1 and CDR2 from the germline V gene are LGHNA and YNFKEQ. The V gene lost 4 bases and the J gene lost 5 bases, with 13 bases spanning the gap. CDR3 length: 14 residues. CDR3 bases: TGTGCCAGCAGCCCTGGGACCGTCTTAGATACGCAGTATTTT. Its protein product is CASSPGTVLDTQYF.

This clone was recorded once. CDR3 coding DNA: TGTGCCAGTAGTATTGAACGACTGAACTATGGCTACACCTTC. This sequence encodes CASSIERLNYGYTF. The chain couples TRBV19 to TRBJ1-2; D is undetermined. The CDR3 is 14 residues long. Germline V gene lookup returns CDR1 LNHDA and CDR2 SQIVND (reference sequence). V lost 3 bases and J 2 bases, leaving 10 bases between the germline ends.

This clone has only a few counts. The DNA for the CDR3 is TGTGCCAGCAGATCGGGACTAGCGACCTACGAGCAGTACTTC. Translated: CASRSGLATYEQYF. The gene calls are TRBV27 and TRBJ2-7; 10 nucleotides line up with TRBD2. Germline loops: CDR1 MNHEY, CDR2 SMNVEV (reference sequence). This CDR3 contains 14 residues. Losses at the gene ends were 6 bases for V and 2 bases for J; bases not matched to a gene: 4.

This chain connects TRBV4-1 to TRBJ2-6; either TRBD1 or TRBD2 may supply D (5 bases each). The CDR3 totals 15 residues. The V end lost 4 bases, the J end lost 0 bases, and 7 bases lay between the germline ends. Germline lookup yields CDR1 MGHRA and CDR2 YSYEKL. The CDR3 spells CASSLGTSGANVLTF. The CDR3 nucleotides read TGCGCCAGCAGCCTCGGGACCTCTGGGGCCAACGTCCTGACTTTC.

The V gene is TRBV7-9, the J gene TRBJ2-1; 9 positions agree with TRBD2. J was trimmed by 4 bases and V by 5 bases; bases with no gene match: 6. The CDR3 runs to 15 residues. CDR1 and CDR2 (germline): SEHNR, FQNEAQ (reference sequence). In nucleotides, the CDR3 is TGTGCCAGCAGCCCGATGGCGGGAGGGTACAATGAGCAGTTCTTC. It encodes CASSPMAGGYNEQFF. The full variable domain, completed using reference TRBV7-9 and TRBJ2-1, is DTGVSQNPRHKITKRGQNVTFRCDPISEHNRLYWYRQTLGQGPEFLTYFQNEAQLEKSRLLSDRFSAERPKGSFSTLEIQRTEQGDSAMYLCASSPMAGGYNEQFFGPGTRLTVL.